The 29 T cell receptor beta chains reported below all come from one sample, sequenced in a study of T cells in Graves' hyperthyroidism and ophthalmopathy. Amplification targeted TCR beta CDR3 regions from RNA transcripts. When the TCR CDR3 underwent first-round RT-PCR, the HTBI primer set was used. TCRdb itself ran the multiplex PCR reads through MiXCR, one entry per CDR3 protein. The sample holds 600,000 or so distinct CDR3 sequences, 15% to 20% seen once. Sequenced sample: blood. These receptors were collected from a young woman with Graves' hyperthyroidism.

The table lists this clonotype with a few counts. The genes are TRBV5-6 and TRBJ2-7; D perhaps matches TRBD2 (5 bases). The germline V gene encodes CDR1 SGHDT and CDR2 YYEEEE. Trimming pared 2 bases from V and 2 bases from J, leaving 17 bases between. The CDR3 has 16 residues. The CDR3 protein is CASSLPPGSVAYEQYF. The DNA for the CDR3 is TGTGCCAGCAGCTTACCTCCGGGGTCCGTGGCCTACGAGCAGTACTTC. The full variable domain, completed using reference TRBV5-6 and TRBJ2-7, is DAGVTQSPTHLIKTRGQQVTLRCSPKSGHDTVSWYQQALGQGPQFIFQYYEEEERQRGNFPDRFSGHQFPNYSSELNVNALLLGDSALYLCASSLPPGSVAYEQYFGPGTRLTVT.

This clonotype was seen many times. The chain carries TRBV6-6 and TRBJ1-1, with TRBD1 identical over 9 bases. The trim removed 2 bases at V and 6 bases at J, leaving 7 bases unmatched. This CDR3 comprises 15 residues. From germline, CDR1 is MNHNY and CDR2 SVGAGI (reference sequence). The CDR3 region is CASSYRDRVFPEAFF. The CDR3 DNA reads TGTGCCAGCAGTTACCGGGACAGGGTTTTTCCTGAAGCTTTCTTT.

The chain links TRBV5-1 to TRBJ2-5, with a weak D call TRBD1 (5 bases). There are 13 residues in the CDR3. The V end was cut by 2 bases, the J end by 5 bases, with 10 bases between. Germline V gives CDR1 SGHRS, CDR2 YFSETQ. CDR3 residues: CASSFDAGETQYF. The CDR3 bases are TGCGCCAGCAGCTTTGACGCAGGGGAGACCCAGTACTTC.

This clonotype was counted many times. The rearrangement uses TRBV6-1 and TRBJ2-5; TRBD2 matches at 7 bases. In germline, CDR1 is MNHNS, CDR2 SASEGT. The V and J ends lost 4 bases and 4 bases, in that order; junction bases with no gene match: 18. The CDR3 loop spans 18 amino acids. The CDR3, as DNA: TGTGCCAGCAGTGCAGGCATCGTGGGAGGCTCGGGGGGAGAGACCCAGTACTTC. Its protein is CASSAGIVGGSGGETQYF.

This clonotype was seen repeatedly, ten times or more. The rearrangement joins TRBV11-2 to TRBJ2-7; 9 bases are a match to TRBD1. Looked up from germline, CDR1 is SGHAT and CDR2 is FQNNGV. The ends lost 5 bases at V and 7 bases at J; junction bases unmatched: 12. The CDR3 consists of 15 residues. In DNA form, the CDR3 reads TGTGCCAGCAGCCACCCGGGACAGGGATACGGGGAGCAGTACTTC. It encodes CASSHPGQGYGEQYF. The full variable domain, rest sourced from reference TRBV11-2 and TRBJ2-7, is EAGVAQSPRYKIIEKRQSVAFWCNPISGHATLYWYQQILGQGPKLLIQFQNNGVVDDSQLPKDRFSAERLKGVDSTLKIQPAKLEDSAVYLCASSHPGQGYGEQYFGPGTRLTVT.

The chain employs TRBV18 and TRBJ1-1; 10 nucleotides match TRBD1. The CDR3 consists of 16 residues. Trimming cost V 3 bases and J 7 bases; bases outside gene matches: 11. The V gene's germline CDR1 is KGHSH and CDR2 LQKENI. The CDR3 DNA is TGTGCCAGCTCACCTTGGGTCGACAGGGGGCTTGGTGAAGCTTTCTTT. The encoded protein is CASSPWVDRGLGEAFF.

There are many counts of this clonotype. The chain couples TRBV27 to TRBJ1-2; D perhaps matches TRBD1 (6 bases). This CDR3 comprises 14 residues. The ends were cut back, 5 bases at V and 4 bases at J, with 14 bases in the middle. Per the germline V gene, CDR1 is MNHEY and CDR2 is SMNVEV (reference sequence). This CDR3 is CASSQTRGPYGYTF. The CDR3 nucleotides read TGTGCCAGCAGTCAGACCAGGGGACCCTATGGCTACACCTTC.

This clonotype has ten or more counts. The CDR3 protein is CASSTRRANEQFF. The CDR3 region has the DNA TGTGCCAGCAGCACACGGAGGGCCAATGAGCAGTTCTTC. The rearrangement links TRBV3-1 to TRBJ2-1; D is perhaps TRBD2 (6 bases). Trimming stripped 5 bases from V and 6 bases from J, with 11 bases between. The CDR3 has 13 amino acids. The germline gives CDR1 LGHDT, CDR2 YNNKEL (reference sequence).

This clonotype was seen ten or more times. The chain recombines TRBV10-3 with TRBJ1-1; 7 positions match TRBD1. The CDR3 contains 13 residues. CDR1 and CDR2 (germline): ENHRY, SYGVKD. The ends lost 10 bases at V and 4 bases at J; junction bases unmatched: 9. The CDR3 spells CATLGQTSTEAFF. The CDR3 bases are TGTGCCACCCTGGGACAGACTTCCACTGAAGCTTTCTTT.

The CDR3 coding sequence is TGTGCCAGCAGCCTAGCGGGAGTTTTCAATGAGCAGTTCTTC. Translation gives CASSLAGVFNEQFF. V is TRBV27 and J is TRBJ2-1, with 10 bases fitting TRBD2. Trimming took 6 bases from V and 6 from J; bases not matched to a gene: 5. From germline, CDR1 is MNHEY and CDR2 SMNVEV (reference sequence). This CDR3 is built from 14 residues.

This clonotype was seen a handful of times. The rearrangement links TRBV7-2 to TRBJ2-1, with D uncertain. V lost 0 bases and J lost 7, with 10 bases in between. Germline CDR1 reads SGHTA; CDR2 reads FQGNSA. The CDR3 is 14 amino acids. The CDR3 DNA reads TGTGCCAGCAGCTTAGCGAGGTTACCGAATGAGCAGTTCTTC. Encoded protein: CASSLARLPNEQFF.

This clonotype showed up many times. The genes are TRBV6-1 and TRBJ1-1; the D is unclear. This CDR3 spans 14 amino acids. Germline-derived CDR1 and CDR2 are MNHNS and SASEGT. Trimming took 7 bases from V and 0 from J, leaving 12 bases between them. For the CDR3, the DNA is TGTGCCAGCACCCAACACGAACTGAACACTGAAGCTTTCTTT. Protein: CASTQHELNTEAFF.

This clonotype was found a few times. V usage is TRBV7-2 and J usage is TRBJ2-2; TRBD1 might be the D (6 bases). The CDR3 loop spans 14 amino acids. The V end was cut by 4 bases, the J end by 4 bases, with 10 bases between. Germline loops: CDR1 SGHTA, CDR2 FQGNSA. The CDR3 DNA is TGTGCCAGCAGCTCCCCAGGGGTCACCGGGGAGCTGTTTTTT. Translation: CASSSPGVTGELFF.

The gene calls are TRBV20-1 and TRBJ2-7; 9 bases match TRBD2. CDR3 length equals 18 residues. V dropped 0 bases and J dropped 5; count of bases not matched to a gene: 17. Per the germline V gene, CDR1 is DFQATT and CDR2 is SNEGSKA (reference sequence). CDR3 protein: CSARDVGLAGPPGHEQYF. CDR3 coding DNA: TGCAGTGCTAGAGATGTAGGGCTAGCGGGACCTCCGGGCCACGAGCAGTACTTC.

This clonotype was seen repeatedly, ten times or more. The rearrangement uses TRBV6-1 and TRBJ1-1; 10 positions agree with TRBD1. The J segment lost 9 bases and the V segment lost 5 bases, leaving 6 bases of the junction unmatched. This CDR3 is built from 13 residues. The germline V gene encodes CDR1 MNHNS and CDR2 SASEGT. The CDR3 region is CASSYTDRGQAFF. The DNA for the CDR3 is TGTGCCAGCAGTTATACTGACAGGGGGCAAGCTTTCTTT.

This clonotype came up many times. Here the CDR3 DNA reads TGCAGTGCTCTGACAGCAACTAGCACAGATACGCAGTATTTT. Its protein product is CSALTATSTDTQYF. The chain combines TRBV20-1 with TRBJ2-3, with D perhaps matching TRBD1 (5 bases). V shed 5 bases and J shed 0 bases, with 12 bases lying between them. Germline V lookup: CDR1 DFQATT, CDR2 SNEGSKA (reference sequence). The CDR3 consists of 14 residues.

Turning to this clonotype: A much more abundant neighbour one base away suggests this may be a read error. As the CDR3 is not closed by the conserved phenylalanine or tryptophan, this likely results from a read error. Here the CDR3 DNA reads TGTGCCAGCAGATTGGACAGGGGGCTCTACGAGCAGTACTCC. Its protein is CASRLDRGLYEQYS. This chain links TRBV28 with TRBJ2-7; 11 positions agree with TRBD1. Germline CDR1 is MDHEN and CDR2 is SYDVKM. V trimming: 6 bases; J trimming: 3 bases; junction bases outside the gene matches: 4. The CDR3 has 14 amino acids.

The rearrangement joins TRBV20-1 to TRBJ2-4; 8 positions match TRBD1. Germline V gene data show CDR1 as DFQATT and CDR2 as SNEGSKA (reference sequence). V shed 1 base and J 5 bases; nucleotides not matched to a gene: 4. This CDR3 has 14 residues. CDR3 sequence reads: CSARVPGGQNIQYF. DNA of the CDR3: TGCAGTGCTAGAGTACCAGGGGGCCAAAACATTCAGTACTTC.

The CDR3 protein is CASSRRYNQPQHF. CDR3 in DNA: TGTGCCAGCAGTAGACGGTACAATCAGCCCCAGCATTTT. V is TRBV28 and J is TRBJ1-5, with D unclear. V dropped 5 bases and J dropped 3 bases, with 8 bases sitting between them. Germline loops: CDR1 MDHEN, CDR2 SYDVKM. The CDR3 runs 13 residues.

This sequence joins TRBV19 and TRBJ2-7, with D tentatively TRBD1 (6 bases). The V gene's germline CDR1 is LNHDA and CDR2 SQIVND (reference sequence). Trimming removed 7 bases at V and 3 bases at J, with 22 bases between. CDR3 length: 16 amino acids. The CDR3 coding sequence is TGTGCCAGTACCCCGACAGGTGGGGCTGGAATCTACGAGCAGTACTTC. This sequence encodes CASTPTGGAGIYEQYF.

In its sample, this clonotype was seen once. It may be a read error: a sequence one base away is much more abundant. The chain joins TRBV7-8 to TRBJ2-5; a weak D match, TRBD1 (5 bases). Germline lookup yields CDR1 SGHVS and CDR2 FQNEAQ. This CDR3 spans 14 amino acids. This CDR3 reads CASSPRTRQEAQYF. The CDR3 coding sequence is TGTGCCAGCAGCCCCAGGACACGTCAAGAGGCCCAGTACTTC.

As for this clonotype: This may stem from a read error, because a much larger clone lies one nucleotide away. The CDR3 end shows no conserved phenylalanine or tryptophan, and so a read error is likely. The rearrangement uses TRBV29-1 and TRBJ1-2; D gene ambiguous. The CDR3 extends over 11 amino acids. The V and J ends lost 5 bases and 3 bases respectively, with 7 bases between them. Germline CDR1 and CDR2: SQVTM and ANQGSEA. The CDR3 nucleotides read TGCAGCGTTCCAACTGACTATGGCTACACCCTC. Translation: CSVPTDYGYTL.

This clonotype appeared many times. The chain carries TRBV7-9 and TRBJ1-1; 7 nucleotides align to TRBD1. CDR1 and CDR2 from the germline V gene are SEHNR and FQNEAQ (reference sequence). This CDR3 spans 15 amino acids. J gave up 4 bases and V 5 bases, and 10 bases lay outside the gene matches. Here the CDR3 reads CASSPPTGWSTEAFF. The CDR3 DNA is TGTGCCAGCAGCCCCCCGACAGGGTGGAGCACTGAAGCTTTCTTT.

This clonotype was picked up many times. This chain links TRBV28 with TRBJ2-7; 7 nucleotides agree with TRBD1. CDR1 and CDR2 (germline): MDHEN, SYDVKM. The ends lost 7 bases at V and 2 bases at J; junction bases unmatched: 14. CDR3 length equals 16 residues. The CDR3 sequence is CASMDYGRTGTYEQYF. For the CDR3, the DNA is TGTGCCAGCATGGATTACGGGCGGACAGGAACCTACGAGCAGTACTTC.

With regard to this clonotype: A much larger clone lies one base from this, so it may be a read error. Because it lacks the conserved phenylalanine or tryptophan at the end, this CDR3 is likely a read error. The gene calls are TRBV29-1 and TRBJ1-1; 9 nucleotides align to TRBD1. With 7 bases clipped from V and 1 base from J, the junction kept 4 bases outside the gene matches. CDR1 is SQVTM and CDR2 is ANQGSEA in the germline V gene. The CDR3 is 13 amino acids. CDR3 amino acids: CSATTGGNTEAFL. The CDR3 region has the DNA TGCAGCGCCACGACAGGGGGGAACACTGAAGCTTTCCTT.

This clonotype has a count of ten or more. The chain is built from TRBV6-1 and TRBJ2-3, with D hard to call. This CDR3 contains 12 residues. Germline-derived CDR1 and CDR2 are MNHNS and SASEGT. The V gene lost 0 bases and the J gene lost 4 bases, with 2 bases spanning the gap. The CDR3 DNA follows: TGTGCCAGCAGTGAAGCTGCAGATACGCAGTATTTT. It specifies CASSEAADTQYF.

This clonotype was recorded at least ten times. The genes are TRBV6-2 or TRBV6-3 and TRBJ2-7; 8 nucleotides agree with TRBD2. The CDR3 covers 15 residues. The junction had 8 bases not matched to a gene; V was cut back by 6 bases and J by 1 base. CDR1 and CDR2 from the germline V gene are MNHEY and SVGEGT. This CDR3 is CASRHSGTTSYEQYF. CDR3 DNA: TGTGCCAGCAGACATAGCGGGACTACGTCCTACGAGCAGTACTTC.

This clonotype occurred many times. The V and J genes are TRBV28 and TRBJ1-1; 8 positions match TRBD1. Germline CDR1 MDHEN, CDR2 SYDVKM. V lost 7 bases and J lost 0; bases outside the gene matches: 7. The CDR3 has 15 amino acids. This CDR3 is CASTTGEGMNTEAFF. Here the CDR3 DNA reads TGTGCCAGCACGACAGGGGAAGGAATGAACACTGAAGCTTTCTTT. The variable domain in full, completed from reference TRBV28 and TRBJ1-1, reads DVKVTQSSRYLVKRTGEKVFLECVQDMDHENMFWYRQDPGLGLRLIYFSYDVKMKEKGDIPEGYSVSREKKERFSLILESASTNQTSMYLCASTTGEGMNTEAFFGQGTRLTVV.

On this clonotype: Being one base from a much bigger clone, this may be a read error. The CDR3 region is CASRGQGMNNERFF. The DNA of the CDR3 is TGCGCCAGCAGGGGACAGGGAATGAACAATGAGCGGTTCTTC. The chain combines TRBV4-1 with TRBJ2-1, with 9 nucleotides matching TRBD1. CDR1 MGHRA and CDR2 YSYEKL come from the germline V gene. CDR3 length equals 14 residues.